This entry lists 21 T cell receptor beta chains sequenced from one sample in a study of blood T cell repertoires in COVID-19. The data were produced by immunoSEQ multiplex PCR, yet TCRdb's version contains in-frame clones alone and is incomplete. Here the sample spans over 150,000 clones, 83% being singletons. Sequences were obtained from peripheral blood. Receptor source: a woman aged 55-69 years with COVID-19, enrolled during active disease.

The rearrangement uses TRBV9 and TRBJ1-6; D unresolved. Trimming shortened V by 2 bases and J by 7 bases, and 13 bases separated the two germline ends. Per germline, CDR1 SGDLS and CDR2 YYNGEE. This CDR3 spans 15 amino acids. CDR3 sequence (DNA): TGTGCCAGCAGCGTTGAGGGAGGACCGAATTCACCCCTCCACTTT. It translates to CASSVEGGPNSPLHF.

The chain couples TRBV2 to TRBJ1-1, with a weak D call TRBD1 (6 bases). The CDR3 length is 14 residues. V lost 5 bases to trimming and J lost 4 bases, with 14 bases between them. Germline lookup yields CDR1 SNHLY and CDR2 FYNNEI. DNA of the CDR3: TGTGCCAGCAGTTTACAGGGCCCGGGCACTGAAGCTTTCTTT. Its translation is CASSLQGPGTEAFF.

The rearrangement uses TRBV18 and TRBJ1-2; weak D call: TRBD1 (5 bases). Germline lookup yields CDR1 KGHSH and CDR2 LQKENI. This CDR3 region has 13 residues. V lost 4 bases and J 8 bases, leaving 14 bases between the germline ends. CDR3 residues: CASSRGTLEGYTF. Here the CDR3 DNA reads TGTGCCAGCTCACGCGGGACGCTTGAAGGCTACACCTTC.

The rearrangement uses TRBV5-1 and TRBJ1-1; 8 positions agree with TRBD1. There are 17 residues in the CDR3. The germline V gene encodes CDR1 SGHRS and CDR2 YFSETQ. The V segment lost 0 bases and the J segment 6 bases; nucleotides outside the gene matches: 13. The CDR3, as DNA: TGCGCCAGCAGCTTGGAAACAGGGGGGATTAAGATGGCTGAAGCTTTCTTT. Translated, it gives CASSLETGGIKMAEAFF.

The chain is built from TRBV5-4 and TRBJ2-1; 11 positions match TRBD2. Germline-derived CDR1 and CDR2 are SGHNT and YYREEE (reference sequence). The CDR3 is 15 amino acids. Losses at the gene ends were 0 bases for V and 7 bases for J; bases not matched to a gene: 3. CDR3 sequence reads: CASSLGLAGRNEQFF. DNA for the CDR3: TGTGCCAGCAGCTTGGGACTAGCGGGACGAAATGAGCAGTTCTTC. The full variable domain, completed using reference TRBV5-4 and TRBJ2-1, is ETGVTQSPTHLIKTRGQQVTLRCSSQSGHNTVSWYQQALGQGPQFIFQYYREEENGRGNFPPRFSGLQFPNYSSELNVNALELDDSALYLCASSLGLAGRNEQFFGPGTRLTVL.

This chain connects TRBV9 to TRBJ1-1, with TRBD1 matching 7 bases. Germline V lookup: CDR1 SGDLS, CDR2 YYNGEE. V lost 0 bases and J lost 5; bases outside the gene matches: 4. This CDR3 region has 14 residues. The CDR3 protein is CASSVGDSNTEAFF. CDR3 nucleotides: TGTGCCAGCAGCGTAGGGGACAGCAATACTGAAGCTTTCTTT.

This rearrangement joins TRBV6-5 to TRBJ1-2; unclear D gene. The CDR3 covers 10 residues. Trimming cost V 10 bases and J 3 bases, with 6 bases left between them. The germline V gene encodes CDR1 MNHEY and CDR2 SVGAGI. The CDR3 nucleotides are TGTGCCACCCAATACTATGGCTACACCTTC. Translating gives CATQYYGYTF.

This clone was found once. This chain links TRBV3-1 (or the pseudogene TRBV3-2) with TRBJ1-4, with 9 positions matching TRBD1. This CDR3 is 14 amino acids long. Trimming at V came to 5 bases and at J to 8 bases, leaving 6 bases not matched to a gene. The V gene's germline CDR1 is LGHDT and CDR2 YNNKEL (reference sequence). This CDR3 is CASSSTGGREKLFF. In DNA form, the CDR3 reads TGTGCCAGCAGCAGTACAGGGGGCAGAGAAAAACTGTTTTTT.

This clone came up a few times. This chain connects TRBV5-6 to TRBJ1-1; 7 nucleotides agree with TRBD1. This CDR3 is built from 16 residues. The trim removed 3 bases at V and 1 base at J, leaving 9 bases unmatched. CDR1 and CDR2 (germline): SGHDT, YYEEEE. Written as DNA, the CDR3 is TGTGCCAGCAGCTCCACCGACAGGGTACGGAACACTGAAGCTTTCTTT. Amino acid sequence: CASSSTDRVRNTEAFF.

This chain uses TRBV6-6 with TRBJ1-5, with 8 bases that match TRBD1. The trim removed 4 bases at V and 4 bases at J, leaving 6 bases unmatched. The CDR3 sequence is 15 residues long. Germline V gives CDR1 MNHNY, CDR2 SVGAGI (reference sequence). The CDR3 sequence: CASSFPGGENQPQHF. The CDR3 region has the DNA TGTGCCAGCAGTTTCCCAGGGGGCGAGAATCAGCCCCAGCATTTT.

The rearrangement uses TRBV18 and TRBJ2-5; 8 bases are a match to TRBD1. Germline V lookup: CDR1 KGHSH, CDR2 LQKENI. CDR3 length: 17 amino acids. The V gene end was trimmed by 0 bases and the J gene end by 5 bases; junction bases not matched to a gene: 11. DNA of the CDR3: TGTGCCAGCTCACCACCCACAGGGGGTAATCGTCGGGAGACCCAGTACTTC. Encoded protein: CASSPPTGGNRRETQYF.

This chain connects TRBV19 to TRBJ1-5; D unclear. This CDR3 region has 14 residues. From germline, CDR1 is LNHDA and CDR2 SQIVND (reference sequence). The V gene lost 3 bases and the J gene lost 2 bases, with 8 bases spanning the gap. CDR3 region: CASSIGVGNQPQHF. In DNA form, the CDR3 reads TGTGCCAGTAGTATCGGGGTGGGCAATCAGCCCCAGCATTTT.

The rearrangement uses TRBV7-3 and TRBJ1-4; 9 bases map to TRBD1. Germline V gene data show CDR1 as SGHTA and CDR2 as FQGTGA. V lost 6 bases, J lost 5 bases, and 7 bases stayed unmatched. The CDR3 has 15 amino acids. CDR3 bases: TGTGCCAGCAGTCTACAGGGGGCGCGGAATGAAAAACTGTTTTTT. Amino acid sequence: CASSLQGARNEKLFF.

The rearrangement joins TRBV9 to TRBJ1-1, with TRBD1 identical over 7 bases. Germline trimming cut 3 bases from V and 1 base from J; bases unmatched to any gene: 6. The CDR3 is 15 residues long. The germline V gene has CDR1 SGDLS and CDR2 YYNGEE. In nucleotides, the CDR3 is TGTGCCAGCAGCGGGCGACAGGGTCAGAACACTGAAGCTTTCTTT. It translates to CASSGRQGQNTEAFF.

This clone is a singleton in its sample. In nucleotides, the CDR3 is TGTGCCAGTCACCCCGGCGGACTCTATGGCTACACCTTC. Translation gives CASHPGGLYGYTF. The chain carries TRBV19 and TRBJ1-2; D is unresolved. Germline CDR1 LNHDA, CDR2 SQIVND (reference sequence). The CDR3 spans 13 residues. V dropped 8 bases and J dropped 4 bases, with 14 bases sitting between them.

The CDR3, as DNA: TGTGCCAGCAGCTTAGCAGGCATGACTTTTAGGGACAGAGAGCAGTTCTTC. This translates into CASSLAGMTFRDREQFF. The V and J genes are TRBV7-8 and TRBJ2-1; TRBD1 matches 7 bases. The CDR3 is made up of 17 amino acids. Germline CDR1 and CDR2: SGHVS and FQNEAQ. With 0 bases clipped from V and 10 bases from J, the junction kept 15 bases outside the gene matches.

As DNA, the CDR3 is TGCGCCAGCAGATCGGACAACAAAAACATTCAGTACTTC. Protein sequence: CASRSDNKNIQYF. The chain recombines TRBV5-1 with TRBJ2-4, with a weak D call TRBD1 (5 bases). Germline loops: CDR1 SGHRS, CDR2 YFSETQ. V was trimmed by 5 bases and J by 3 bases, leaving 9 bases between them. The CDR3 totals 13 residues.

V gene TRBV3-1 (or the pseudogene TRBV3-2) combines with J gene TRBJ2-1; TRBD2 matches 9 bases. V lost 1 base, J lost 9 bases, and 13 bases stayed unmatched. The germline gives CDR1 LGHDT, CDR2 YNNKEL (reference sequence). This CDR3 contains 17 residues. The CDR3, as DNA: TGTGCCAGCAGCCAAGGAGGGCGGGTAGCGGGAGCTGCTGAGCAGTTCTTC. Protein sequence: CASSQGGRVAGAAEQFF.

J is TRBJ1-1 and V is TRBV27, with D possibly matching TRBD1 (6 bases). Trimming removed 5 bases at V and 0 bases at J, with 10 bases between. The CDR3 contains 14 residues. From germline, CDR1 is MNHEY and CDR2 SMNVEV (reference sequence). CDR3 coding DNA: TGTGCCAGCAGTAAGGGACACATGAACACTGAAGCTTTCTTT. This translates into CASSKGHMNTEAFF.

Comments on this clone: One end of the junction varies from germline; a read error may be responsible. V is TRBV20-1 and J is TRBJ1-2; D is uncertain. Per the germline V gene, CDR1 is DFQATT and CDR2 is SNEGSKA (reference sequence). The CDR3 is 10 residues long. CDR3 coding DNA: TGCAGTGCCGCGGGTTATGACTACACCTTC. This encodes CSAAGYDYTF.

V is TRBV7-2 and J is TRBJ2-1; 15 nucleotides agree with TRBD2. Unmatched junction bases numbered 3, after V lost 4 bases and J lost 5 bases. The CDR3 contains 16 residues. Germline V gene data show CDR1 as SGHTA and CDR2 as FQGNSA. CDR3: CASSSGLAGGNNEQFF. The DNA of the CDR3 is TGTGCCAGCAGCTCCGGACTAGCGGGGGGGAACAATGAGCAGTTCTTC.